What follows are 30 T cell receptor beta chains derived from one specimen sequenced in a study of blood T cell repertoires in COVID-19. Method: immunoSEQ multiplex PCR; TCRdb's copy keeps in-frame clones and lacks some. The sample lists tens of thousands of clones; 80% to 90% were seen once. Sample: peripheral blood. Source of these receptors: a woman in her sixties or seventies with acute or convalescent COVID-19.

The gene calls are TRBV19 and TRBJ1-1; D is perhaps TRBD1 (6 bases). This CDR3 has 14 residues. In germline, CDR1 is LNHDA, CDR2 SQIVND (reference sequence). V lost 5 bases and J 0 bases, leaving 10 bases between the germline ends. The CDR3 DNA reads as TGTGCCAGTAGTCACGGACAGATGAACACTGAAGCTTTCTTT. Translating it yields CASSHGQMNTEAFF. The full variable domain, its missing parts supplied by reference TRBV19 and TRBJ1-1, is DGGITQSPKYLFRKEGQNVTLSCEQNLNHDAMYWYRQDPGQGLRLIYYSQIVNDFQKGDIAEGYSVSREKKESFPLTVTSAQKNPTAFYLCASSHGQMNTEAFFGQGTRLTVV.

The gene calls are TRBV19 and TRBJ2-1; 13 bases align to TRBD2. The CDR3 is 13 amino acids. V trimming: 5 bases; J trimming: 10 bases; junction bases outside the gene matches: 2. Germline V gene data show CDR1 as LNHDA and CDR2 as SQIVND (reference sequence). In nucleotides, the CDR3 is TGTGCCAGTAGTTCGGGACTAGCGGGGGAGCAGTTCTTC. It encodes CASSSGLAGEQFF.

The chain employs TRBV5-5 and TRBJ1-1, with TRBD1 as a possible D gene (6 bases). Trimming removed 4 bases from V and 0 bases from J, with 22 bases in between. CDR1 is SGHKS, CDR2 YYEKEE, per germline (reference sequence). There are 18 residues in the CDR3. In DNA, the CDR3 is TGTGCCAGCAGCGTCCAGGGGACCGCCGTCCTTATGAACACTGAAGCTTTCTTT. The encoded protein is CASSVQGTAVLMNTEAFF.

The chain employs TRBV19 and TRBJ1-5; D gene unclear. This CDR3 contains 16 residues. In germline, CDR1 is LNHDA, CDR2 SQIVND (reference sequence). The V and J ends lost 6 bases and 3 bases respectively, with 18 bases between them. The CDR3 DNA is TGTGCCAGTAGCTCGCTTTTTACGGGGTTCAATCAGCCCCAGCATTTT. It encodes CASSSLFTGFNQPQHF.

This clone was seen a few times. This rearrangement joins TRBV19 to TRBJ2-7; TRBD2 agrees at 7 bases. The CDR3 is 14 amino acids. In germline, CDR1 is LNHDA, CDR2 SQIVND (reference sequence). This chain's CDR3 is CPWSTSSGVYEQYF. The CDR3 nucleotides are TGTCCATGGAGTACCTCCAGCGGGGTCTACGAGCAGTACTTC.

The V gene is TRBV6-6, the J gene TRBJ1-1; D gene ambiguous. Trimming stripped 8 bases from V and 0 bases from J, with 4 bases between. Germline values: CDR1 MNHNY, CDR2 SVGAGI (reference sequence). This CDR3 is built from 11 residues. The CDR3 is CASYLNTEAFF. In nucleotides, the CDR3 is TGTGCCAGCTACTTGAACACTGAAGCTTTCTTT.

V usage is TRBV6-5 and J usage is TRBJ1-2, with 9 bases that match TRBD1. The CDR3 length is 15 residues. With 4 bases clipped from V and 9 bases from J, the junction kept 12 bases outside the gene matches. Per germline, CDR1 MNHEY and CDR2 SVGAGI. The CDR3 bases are TGTGCCAGCAGTTCGCCGGGACAGGGCTGGCGGAGCTACACCTTC. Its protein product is CASSSPGQGWRSYTF.

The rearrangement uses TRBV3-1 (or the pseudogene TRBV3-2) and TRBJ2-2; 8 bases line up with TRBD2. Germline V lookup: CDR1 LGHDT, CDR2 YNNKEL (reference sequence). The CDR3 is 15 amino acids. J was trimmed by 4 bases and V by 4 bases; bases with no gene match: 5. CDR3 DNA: TGTGCCAGCAGCCCCCGGGCGGGGGGCACCGGGGAGCTGTTTTTT. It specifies CASSPRAGGTGELFF.

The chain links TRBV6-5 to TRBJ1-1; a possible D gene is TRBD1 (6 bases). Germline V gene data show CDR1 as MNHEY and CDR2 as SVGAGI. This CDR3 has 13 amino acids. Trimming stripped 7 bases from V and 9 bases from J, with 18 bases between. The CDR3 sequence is CASNEYYRVQAFF. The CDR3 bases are TGTGCCAGCAACGAATACTACAGGGTCCAAGCTTTCTTT.

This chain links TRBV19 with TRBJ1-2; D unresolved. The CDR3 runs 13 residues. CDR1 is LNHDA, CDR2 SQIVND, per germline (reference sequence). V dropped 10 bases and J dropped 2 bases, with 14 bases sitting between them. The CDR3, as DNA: TGTGCCACCGTTGGGTACAGAAACTATGGCTACACCTTC. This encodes CATVGYRNYGYTF.

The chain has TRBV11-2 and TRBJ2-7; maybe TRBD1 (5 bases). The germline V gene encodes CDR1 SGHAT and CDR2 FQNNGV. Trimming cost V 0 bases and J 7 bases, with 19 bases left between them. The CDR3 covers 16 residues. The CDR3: CASSLEVLGAKYEQYF. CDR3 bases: TGTGCCAGCAGCTTAGAGGTTTTAGGGGCCAAATATGAGCAGTACTTC. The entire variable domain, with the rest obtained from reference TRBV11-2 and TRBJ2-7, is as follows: EAGVAQSPRYKIIEKRQSVAFWCNPISGHATLYWYQQILGQGPKLLIQFQNNGVVDDSQLPKDRFSAERLKGVDSTLKIQPAKLEDSAVYLCASSLEVLGAKYEQYFGPGTRLTVT.

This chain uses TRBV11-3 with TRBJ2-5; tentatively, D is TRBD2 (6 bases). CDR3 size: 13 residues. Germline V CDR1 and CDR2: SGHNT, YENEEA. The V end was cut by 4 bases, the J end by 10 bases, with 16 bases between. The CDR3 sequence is CASSSPGGGDQYF. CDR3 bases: TGTGCCAGCAGCTCGCCTGGCGGAGGGGACCAGTACTTC.

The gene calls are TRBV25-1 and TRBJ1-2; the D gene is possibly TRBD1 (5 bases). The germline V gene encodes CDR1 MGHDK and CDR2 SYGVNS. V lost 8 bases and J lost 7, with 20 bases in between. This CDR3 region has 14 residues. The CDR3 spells CASLLSGTLAGYTF. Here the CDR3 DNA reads TGTGCCAGCCTGTTGTCAGGGACTTTGGCTGGCTACACCTTC.

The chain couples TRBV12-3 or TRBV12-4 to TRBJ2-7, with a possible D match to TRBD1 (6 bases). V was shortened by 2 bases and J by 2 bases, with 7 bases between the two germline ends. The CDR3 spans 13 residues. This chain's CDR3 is CASSLYRAYEQYF. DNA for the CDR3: TGTGCCAGCAGTTTATACAGGGCCTACGAGCAGTACTTC.

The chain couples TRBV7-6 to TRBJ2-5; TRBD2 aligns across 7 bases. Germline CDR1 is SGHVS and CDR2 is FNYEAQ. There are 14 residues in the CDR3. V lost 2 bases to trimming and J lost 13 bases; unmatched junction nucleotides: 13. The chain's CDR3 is CASSLNTGALAGYF. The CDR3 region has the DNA TGTGCCAGCAGCTTAAACACGGGAGCCTTAGCGGGGTACTTC. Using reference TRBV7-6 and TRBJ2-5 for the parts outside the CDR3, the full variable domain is GAGVSQSPRYKVTKRGQDVALRCDPISGHVSLYWYRQALGQGPEFLTYFNYEAQQDKSGLPNDRFSAERPEGSISTLTIQRTEQRDSAMYRCASSLNTGALAGYFGPGTRLLVL.

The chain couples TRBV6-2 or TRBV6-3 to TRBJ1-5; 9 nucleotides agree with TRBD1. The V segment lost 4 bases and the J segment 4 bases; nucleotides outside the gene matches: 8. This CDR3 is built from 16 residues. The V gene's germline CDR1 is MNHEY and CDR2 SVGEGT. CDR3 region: CASSSIQGARNQPQHF. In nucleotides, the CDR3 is TGTGCCAGCAGTTCGATACAGGGGGCGAGAAATCAGCCCCAGCATTTT.

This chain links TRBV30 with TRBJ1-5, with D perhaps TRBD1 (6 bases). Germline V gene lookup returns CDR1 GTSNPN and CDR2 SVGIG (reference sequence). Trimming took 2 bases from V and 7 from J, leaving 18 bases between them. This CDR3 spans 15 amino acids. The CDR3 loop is CAWSRPPTGSQPQHF. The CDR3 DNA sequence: TGTGCCTGGAGTCGTCCGCCGACAGGATCCCAGCCCCAGCATTTT.

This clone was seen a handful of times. The CDR3 sequence is CASSGQREPYEQYF. The CDR3 DNA sequence: TGTGCCAGCAGCGGACAGCGGGAGCCCTACGAGCAGTACTTC. The chain employs TRBV9 and TRBJ2-7; 8 bases match TRBD2. Germline CDR1 reads SGDLS; CDR2 reads YYNGEE. V lost 3 bases to trimming and J lost 2 bases; unmatched junction nucleotides: 4. CDR3 length: 14 amino acids.

CDR3 loop: CASTDPQNYGYTF. CDR3 nucleotides: TGCGCCAGCACCGACCCACAGAACTATGGCTACACCTTC. This chain uses TRBV10-2 with TRBJ1-2; D ambiguous. The CDR3 is made up of 13 amino acids. The V gene's germline CDR1 is WSHSY and CDR2 SAAADI. The V end lost 7 bases, the J end lost 2 bases, and 11 bases lay between the germline ends.

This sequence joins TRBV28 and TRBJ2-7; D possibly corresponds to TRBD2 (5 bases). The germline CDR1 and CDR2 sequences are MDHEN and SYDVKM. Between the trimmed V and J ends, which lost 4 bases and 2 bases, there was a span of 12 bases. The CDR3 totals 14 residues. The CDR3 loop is CASSSPTRTYEQYF. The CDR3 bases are TGTGCCAGCAGTTCACCTACTAGGACCTACGAGCAGTACTTC.

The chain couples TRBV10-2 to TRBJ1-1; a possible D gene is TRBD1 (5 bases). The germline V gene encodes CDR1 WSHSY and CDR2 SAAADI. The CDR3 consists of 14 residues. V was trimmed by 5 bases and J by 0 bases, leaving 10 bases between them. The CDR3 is CASSTQGMNTEAFF. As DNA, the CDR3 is TGCGCCAGCAGTACGCAGGGTATGAACACTGAAGCTTTCTTT.

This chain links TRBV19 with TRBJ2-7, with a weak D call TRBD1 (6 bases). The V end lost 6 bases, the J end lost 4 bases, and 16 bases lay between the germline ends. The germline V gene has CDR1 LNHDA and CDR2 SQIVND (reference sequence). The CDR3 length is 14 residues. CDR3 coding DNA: TGTGCCAGTAGCCCACAGGGTGTGTTTTACGAGCAGTACTTC. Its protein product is CASSPQGVFYEQYF.

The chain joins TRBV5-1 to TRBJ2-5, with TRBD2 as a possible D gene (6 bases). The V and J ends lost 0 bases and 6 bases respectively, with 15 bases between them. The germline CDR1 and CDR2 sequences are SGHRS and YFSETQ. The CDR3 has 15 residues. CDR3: CASSLESGAVKTQYF. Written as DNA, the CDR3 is TGCGCCAGCAGCTTGGAGTCGGGAGCTGTGAAGACCCAGTACTTC.

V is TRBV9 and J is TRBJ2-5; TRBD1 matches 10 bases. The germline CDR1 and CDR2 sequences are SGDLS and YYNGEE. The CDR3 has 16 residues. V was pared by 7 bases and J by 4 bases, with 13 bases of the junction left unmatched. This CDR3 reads CASARAGTGVSETQYF. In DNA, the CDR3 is TGTGCCAGCGCAAGGGCCGGGACAGGGGTGTCAGAGACCCAGTACTTC.

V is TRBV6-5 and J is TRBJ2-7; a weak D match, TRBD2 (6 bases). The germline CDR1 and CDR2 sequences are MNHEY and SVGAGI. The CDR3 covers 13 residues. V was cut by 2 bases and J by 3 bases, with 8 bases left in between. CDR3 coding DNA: TGTGCCAGCAGTTACGGGGGGAACTACGAGCAGTACTTC. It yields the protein CASSYGGNYEQYF.

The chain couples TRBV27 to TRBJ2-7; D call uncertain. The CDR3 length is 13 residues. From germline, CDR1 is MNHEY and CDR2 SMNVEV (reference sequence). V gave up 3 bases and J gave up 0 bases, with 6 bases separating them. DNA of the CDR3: TGTGCCAGCAGTTTCGGAGTCTCCTACGAGCAGTACTTC. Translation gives CASSFGVSYEQYF.

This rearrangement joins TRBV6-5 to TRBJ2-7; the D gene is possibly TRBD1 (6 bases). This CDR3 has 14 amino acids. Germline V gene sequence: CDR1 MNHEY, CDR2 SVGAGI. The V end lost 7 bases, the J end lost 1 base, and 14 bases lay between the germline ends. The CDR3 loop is CASKTSGESYEQYF. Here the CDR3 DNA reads TGTGCCAGCAAGACCTCAGGGGAGTCCTACGAGCAGTACTTC.

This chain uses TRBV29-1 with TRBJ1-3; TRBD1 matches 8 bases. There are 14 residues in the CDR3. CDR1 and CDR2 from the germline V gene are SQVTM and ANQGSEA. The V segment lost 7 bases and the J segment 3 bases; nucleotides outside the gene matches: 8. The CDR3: CSAGDRGRGNTIYF. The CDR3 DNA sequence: TGCAGCGCCGGCGACAGGGGACGTGGAAACACCATATATTTT.

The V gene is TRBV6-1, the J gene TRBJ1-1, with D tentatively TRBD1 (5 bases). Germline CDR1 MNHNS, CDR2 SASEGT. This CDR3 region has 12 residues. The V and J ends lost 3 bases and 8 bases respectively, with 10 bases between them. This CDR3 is CASSEGPGEAFF. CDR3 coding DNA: TGTGCCAGCAGTGAGGGGCCTGGGGAAGCTTTCTTT.

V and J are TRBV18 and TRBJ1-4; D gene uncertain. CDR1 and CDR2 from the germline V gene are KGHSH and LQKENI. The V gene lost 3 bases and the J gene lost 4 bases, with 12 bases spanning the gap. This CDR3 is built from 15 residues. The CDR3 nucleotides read TGTGCCAGCTCACCCCCCAGCGGAGGTAATGAAAAACTGTTTTTT. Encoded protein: CASSPPSGGNEKLFF.